This record concerns one T cell receptor (beta chain) sequence. Its antigen remains unidentified. The record has no base qualities; no much larger clone is one base away. The CDR3 regions of human TCRbeta chains were analyzed by immunosequencing. In the original analysis: TCRs in the repertoires were matched against a reference library of SARS-CoV-2-specific TCRs that had been generated with the MIRA antigen-specificity platform. Breadth was defined as the fraction of unique TCRs that were SARS-CoV-2-associated, and depth was defined as the fraction of total T cells that were SARS-CoV-2-associated. Each spike-specific TCR was assigned to its reactive spike region and to a CD4 or CD8 class using the MIRA data. Log10-transformed breadth and depth values were compared by one-way ANOVA with Sidak's multiple comparisons tests. In TCRdb, the immuneACCESS table is reduced to in-frame sequences with V and J assigned. These tables do not hold every clone; where another copy was compared, an unresolved V gene accounts for under half, and the others remain unexplained. V and J calls and clone size are copied from that table; D and trimming were computed from the DNA. Within this sample are nearly 90,000 clones, with approximately 85% of them counted one time only. About 6% of the sample is in the top ten clones.

This record comes from a study of T cell responses to AZD1222 COVID-19 vaccine listed by TCRdb under 2021. The study in broad terms: AZD1222 recipients whose second dose came at about 4 weeks and those whose second dose came at about 12 weeks were combined into one group, since spike-specific TCR depth and breadth did not differ between the two schedules. Trial participants were enrolled by age into 18-55, 56-69 and 70-plus year subgroups, with 148, 28 and 57 TCR-sequenced participants respectively. TCR sequencing covered fewer than 250 trial participants: 200 to 210 given two doses of AZD1222 and about 26 given two doses of MenACWY control vaccine.

Points the paper makes about the study in general: Spike-specific TCR breadth and depth rose significantly after two AZD1222 doses compared with day 0 and with MenACWY recipients. Nearly half of unique spike-specific TCRs reportedly recognized epitopes outside regions mutated in the B.1.351 and B.1.1.7 variants. Most participants were white British and females outnumbered males, and the authors suggested that clonal diversity may have been underestimated. Because no day 14 peak-response samples were available, the repertoires could be characterized only after the peak T cell response. The vaccine-associated CD4 TCRs covered the entire spike protein, and the dominant responses fell in regions 160-218 and 743-854. Conclusions about previously exposed vaccinees were limited because only 5 or 6 AZD1222 recipients were SARS-CoV-2 seropositive at baseline. The 56-69-year group was small, and its depth increase did not reach significance, likely because of low power.

Reading the label with the study, this specimen's time point is: baseline before first vaccination. Samples from vaccinated people were obtained from the UK trials COV001 and COV002, which included a single-blind randomized controlled phase 2/3 trial of AZD1222 (ChAdOx1 nCoV-19) in healthy adults. Trial participant PBMC samples were collected at day 0 and day 28 after the second dose for TCRbeta chain sequencing. The receptor was derived from an adult in good health. Specimen: peripheral blood, collected on day 0 of AZD1222 vaccination.

The sequence in DNA is TGTGCCAGCAGCCCCCGGTTGGGGGACGGGGAGCTGTTTTTT. The translation is CASSPRLGDGELFF. Rearrangement joined TRBV4-2 to TRBJ2-2; the D call could be TRBD1 or TRBD2, with each sharing 5 bases. According to the germline V gene, CDR1 reads LGHNA and CDR2 reads YNFKEQ. The cysteine opens and the phenylalanine closes a CDR3 of 14 amino acids. The entry retains the CDR3 DNA only, 42 bases that are in frame from base 1. V was cut back by 4 bases and J by 7 bases, leaving a gap of 13 bases between them.